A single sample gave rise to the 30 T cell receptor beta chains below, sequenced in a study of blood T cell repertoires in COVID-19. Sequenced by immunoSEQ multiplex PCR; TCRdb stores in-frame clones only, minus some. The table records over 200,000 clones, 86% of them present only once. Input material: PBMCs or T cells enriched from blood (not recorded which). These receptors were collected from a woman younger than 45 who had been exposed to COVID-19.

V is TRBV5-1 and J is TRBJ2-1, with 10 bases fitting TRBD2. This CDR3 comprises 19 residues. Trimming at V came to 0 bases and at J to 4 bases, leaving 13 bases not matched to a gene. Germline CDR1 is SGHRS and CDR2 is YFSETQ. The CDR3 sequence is CASSLVASGGPSSYNEQFF. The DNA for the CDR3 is TGCGCCAGCAGCTTGGTGGCTAGCGGGGGACCCTCTTCTTACAATGAGCAGTTCTTC.

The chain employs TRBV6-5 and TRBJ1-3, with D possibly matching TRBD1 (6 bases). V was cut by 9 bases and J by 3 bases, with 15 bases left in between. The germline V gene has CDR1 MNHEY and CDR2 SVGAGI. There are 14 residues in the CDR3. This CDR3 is CASTSGGLGNTIYF. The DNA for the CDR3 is TGTGCCAGTACCTCGGGGGGGCTTGGAAACACCATATATTTT.

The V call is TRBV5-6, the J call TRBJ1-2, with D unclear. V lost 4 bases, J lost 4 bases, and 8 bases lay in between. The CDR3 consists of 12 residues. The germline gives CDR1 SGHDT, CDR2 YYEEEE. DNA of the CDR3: TGTGCCAGCAGCCCCGGCGGCTATGGCTACACCTTC. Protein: CASSPGGYGYTF.

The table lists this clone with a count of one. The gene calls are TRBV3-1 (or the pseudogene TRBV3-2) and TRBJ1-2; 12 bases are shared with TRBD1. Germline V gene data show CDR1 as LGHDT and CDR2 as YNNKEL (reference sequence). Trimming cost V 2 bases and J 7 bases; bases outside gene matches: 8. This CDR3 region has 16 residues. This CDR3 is CASSQQGQGARSGYTF. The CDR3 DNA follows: TGTGCCAGCAGCCAACAGGGACAGGGGGCGAGGTCTGGCTACACCTTC.

CDR3: CASRTGGRLALDTQYF. DNA for the CDR3: TGTGCCAGCAGGACCGGGGGGCGGCTAGCGTTGGATACGCAGTATTTT. The chain joins TRBV21-1 to TRBJ2-3; no check of the table's D call, TRBD2, against the DNA was made. TRBV21-1 is a pseudogene locus. There are 16 residues in the CDR3.

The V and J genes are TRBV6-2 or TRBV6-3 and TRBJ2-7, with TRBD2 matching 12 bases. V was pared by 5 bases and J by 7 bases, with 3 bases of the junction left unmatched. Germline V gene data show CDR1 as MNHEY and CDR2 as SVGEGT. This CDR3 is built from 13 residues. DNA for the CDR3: TGTGCCAGCAGTCAACTAGCGGGGGGTGAGCAGTACTTC. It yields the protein CASSQLAGGEQYF.

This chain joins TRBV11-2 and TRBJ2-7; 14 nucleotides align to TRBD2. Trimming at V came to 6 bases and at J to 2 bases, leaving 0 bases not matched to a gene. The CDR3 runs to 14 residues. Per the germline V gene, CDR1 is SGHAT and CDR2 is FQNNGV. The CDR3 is CASRGLAGAYEQYF. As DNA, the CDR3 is TGTGCCAGCAGGGGACTAGCGGGGGCCTACGAGCAGTACTTC.

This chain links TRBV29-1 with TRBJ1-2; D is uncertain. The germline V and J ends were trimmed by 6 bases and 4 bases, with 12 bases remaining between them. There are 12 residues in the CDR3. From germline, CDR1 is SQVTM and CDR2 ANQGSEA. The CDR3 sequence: CSVPLGLYGYTF. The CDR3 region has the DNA TGCAGCGTACCTTTGGGCCTCTATGGCTACACCTTC.

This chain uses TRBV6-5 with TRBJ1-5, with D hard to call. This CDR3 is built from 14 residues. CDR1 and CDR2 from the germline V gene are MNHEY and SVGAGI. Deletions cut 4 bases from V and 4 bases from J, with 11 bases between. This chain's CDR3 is CASSSTTENQPQHF. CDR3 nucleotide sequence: TGTGCCAGCAGTTCTACTACCGAAAATCAGCCCCAGCATTTT.

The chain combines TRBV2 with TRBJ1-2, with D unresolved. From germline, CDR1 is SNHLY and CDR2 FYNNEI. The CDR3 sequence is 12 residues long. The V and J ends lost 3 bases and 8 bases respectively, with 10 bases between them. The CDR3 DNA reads TGTGCCAGCAGTGAGGTGAGGATCGGCTACACCTTC. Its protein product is CASSEVRIGYTF.

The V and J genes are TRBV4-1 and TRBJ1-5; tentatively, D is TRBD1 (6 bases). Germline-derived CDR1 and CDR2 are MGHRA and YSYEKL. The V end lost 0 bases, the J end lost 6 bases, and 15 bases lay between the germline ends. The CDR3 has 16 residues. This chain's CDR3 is CASSQDSARGSQPQHF. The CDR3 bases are TGCGCCAGCAGCCAAGATTCGGCTAGGGGGAGTCAGCCCCAGCATTTT.

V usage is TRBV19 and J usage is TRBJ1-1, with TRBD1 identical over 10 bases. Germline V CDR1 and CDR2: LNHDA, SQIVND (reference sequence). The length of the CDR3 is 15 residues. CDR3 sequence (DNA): TGTGCTTCGTCGGGACAGGGGAACCCGAACACTGAAGCTTTCTTT. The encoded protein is CASSGQGNPNTEAFF.

In DNA form, the CDR3 reads TGTGCCAGCAGTCCAACAAGCCGTGGGCGCTATGGCTACACCTTC. It yields the protein CASSPTSRGRYGYTF. The chain employs TRBV27 and TRBJ1-2; D ambiguous. The CDR3 is 15 residues long. Per germline, CDR1 MNHEY and CDR2 SMNVEV (reference sequence). Trimming shortened V by 5 bases and J by 4 bases, and 17 bases separated the two germline ends.

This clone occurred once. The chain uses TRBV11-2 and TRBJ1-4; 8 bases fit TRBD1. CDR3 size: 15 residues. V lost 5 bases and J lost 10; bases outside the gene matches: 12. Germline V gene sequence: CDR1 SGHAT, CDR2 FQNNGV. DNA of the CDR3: TGTGCCAGCAGCACGCAGACAGGGGCATCTCCAAAACTGTTTTTT. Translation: CASSTQTGASPKLFF.

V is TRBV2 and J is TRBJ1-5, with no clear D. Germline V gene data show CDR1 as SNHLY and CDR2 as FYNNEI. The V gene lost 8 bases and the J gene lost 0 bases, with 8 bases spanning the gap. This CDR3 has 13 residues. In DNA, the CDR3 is TGTGCCAGCGGGAGGGTTAGCAATCAGCCCCAGCATTTT. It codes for CASGRVSNQPQHF.

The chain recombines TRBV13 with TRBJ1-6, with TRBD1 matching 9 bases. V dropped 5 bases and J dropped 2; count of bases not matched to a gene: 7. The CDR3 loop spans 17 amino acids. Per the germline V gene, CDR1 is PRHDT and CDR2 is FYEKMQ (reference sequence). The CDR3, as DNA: TGTGCCAGCAGCCCGGGGACAGGGCGAGCCTATAATTCACCCCTCCACTTT. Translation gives CASSPGTGRAYNSPLHF.

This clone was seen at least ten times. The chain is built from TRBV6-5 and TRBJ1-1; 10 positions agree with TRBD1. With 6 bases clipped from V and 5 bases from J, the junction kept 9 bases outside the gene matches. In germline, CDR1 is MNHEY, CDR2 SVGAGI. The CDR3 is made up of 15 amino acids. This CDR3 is CASRFSGQGGTEAFF. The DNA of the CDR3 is TGTGCCAGCAGGTTCTCCGGACAGGGGGGTACTGAAGCTTTCTTT.

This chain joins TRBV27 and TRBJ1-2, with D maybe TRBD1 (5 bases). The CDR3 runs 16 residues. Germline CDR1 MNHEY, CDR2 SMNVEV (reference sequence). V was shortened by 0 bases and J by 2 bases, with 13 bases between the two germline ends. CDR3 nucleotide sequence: TGTGCCAGCAGTTTATCGCGACAGAGTGGAAACTATGGCTACACCTTC. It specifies CASSLSRQSGNYGYTF.

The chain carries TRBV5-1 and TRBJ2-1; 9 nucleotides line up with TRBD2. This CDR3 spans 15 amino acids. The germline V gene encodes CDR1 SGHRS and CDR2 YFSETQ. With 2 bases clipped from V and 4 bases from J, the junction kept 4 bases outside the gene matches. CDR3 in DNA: TGCGCCAGCAGCTTTCGGCTAGCGGGGTACAATGAGCAGTTCTTC. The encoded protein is CASSFRLAGYNEQFF.

The CDR3 sequence is CASSGTGYEQYF. CDR3 DNA: TGTGCCAGCAGTGGAACAGGGTACGAGCAGTACTTC. V and J are TRBV25-1 and TRBJ2-7, with a tentative D call TRBD1 (6 bases). The V end lost 4 bases, the J end lost 4 bases, and 8 bases lay between the germline ends. CDR3 length equals 12 residues. Germline V gives CDR1 MGHDK, CDR2 SYGVNS.

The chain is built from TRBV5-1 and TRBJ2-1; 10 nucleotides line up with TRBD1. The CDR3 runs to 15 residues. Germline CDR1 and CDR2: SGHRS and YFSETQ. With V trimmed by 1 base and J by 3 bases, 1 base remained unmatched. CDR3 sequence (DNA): TGCGCCAGCAGCTTGAGGACAGGGGGCTACAATGAGCAGTTCTTC. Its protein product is CASSLRTGGYNEQFF.

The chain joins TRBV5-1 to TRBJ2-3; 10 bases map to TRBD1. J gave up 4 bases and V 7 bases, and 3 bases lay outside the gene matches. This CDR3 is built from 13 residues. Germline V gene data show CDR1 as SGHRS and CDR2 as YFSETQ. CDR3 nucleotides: TGCGCCAGCTCTGGACAGGGGGCAGATACGCAGTATTTT. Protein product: CASSGQGADTQYF.

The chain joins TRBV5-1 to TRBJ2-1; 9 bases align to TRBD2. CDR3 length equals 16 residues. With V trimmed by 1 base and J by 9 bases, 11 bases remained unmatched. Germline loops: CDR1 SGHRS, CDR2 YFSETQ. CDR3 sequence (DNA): TGCGCCAGCAGCTTGAATCTAGCGGGGACAACACTTGAGCAGTTCTTC. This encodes CASSLNLAGTTLEQFF.

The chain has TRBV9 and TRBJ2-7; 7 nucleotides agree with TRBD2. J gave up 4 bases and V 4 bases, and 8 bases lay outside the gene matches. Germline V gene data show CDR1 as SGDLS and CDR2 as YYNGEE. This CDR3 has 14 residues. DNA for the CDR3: TGTGCCAGCAGCCCTCGTGGGGGGGTTTACGAGCAGTACTTC. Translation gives CASSPRGGVYEQYF. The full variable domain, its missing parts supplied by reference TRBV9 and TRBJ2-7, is DSGVTQTPKHLITATGQRVTLRCSPRSGDLSVYWYQQSLDQGLQFLIQYYNGEERAKGNILERFSAQQFPDLHSELNLSSLELGDSALYFCASSPRGGVYEQYFGPGTRLTVT.

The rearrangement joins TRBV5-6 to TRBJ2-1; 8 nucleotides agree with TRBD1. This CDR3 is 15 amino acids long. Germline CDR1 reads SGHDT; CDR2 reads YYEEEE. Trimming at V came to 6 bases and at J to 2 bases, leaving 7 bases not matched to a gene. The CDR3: CASTFGQGPYNEQFF. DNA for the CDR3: TGTGCCAGCACCTTTGGACAGGGACCCTACAATGAGCAGTTCTTC.

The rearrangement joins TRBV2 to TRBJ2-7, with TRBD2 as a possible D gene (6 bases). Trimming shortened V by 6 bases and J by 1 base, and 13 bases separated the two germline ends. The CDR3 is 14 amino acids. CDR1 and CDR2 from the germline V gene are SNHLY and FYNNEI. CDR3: CASRRLGASYEQYF. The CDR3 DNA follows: TGTGCCAGCAGGCGACTAGGGGCATCCTACGAGCAGTACTTC.

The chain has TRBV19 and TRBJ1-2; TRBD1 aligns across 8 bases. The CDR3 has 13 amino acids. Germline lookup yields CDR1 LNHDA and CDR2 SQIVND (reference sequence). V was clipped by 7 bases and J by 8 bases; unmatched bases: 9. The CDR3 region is CASIQQGQGGYTF. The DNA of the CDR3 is TGTGCCAGTATTCAACAAGGACAGGGCGGCTACACCTTC.

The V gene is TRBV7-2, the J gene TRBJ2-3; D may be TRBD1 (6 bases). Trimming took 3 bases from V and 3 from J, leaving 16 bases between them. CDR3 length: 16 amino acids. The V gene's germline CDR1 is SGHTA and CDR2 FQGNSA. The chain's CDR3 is CASSFLGAGGTDTQYF. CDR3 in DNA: TGTGCCAGCAGCTTTCTGGGGGCGGGTGGGACAGATACGCAGTATTTT.

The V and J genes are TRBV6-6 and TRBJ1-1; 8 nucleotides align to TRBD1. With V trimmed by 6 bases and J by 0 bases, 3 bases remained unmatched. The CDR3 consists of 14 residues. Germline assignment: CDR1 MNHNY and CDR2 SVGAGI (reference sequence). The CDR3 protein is CASRQTGVNTEAFF. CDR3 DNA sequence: TGTGCCAGCAGACAGACAGGGGTGAACACTGAAGCTTTCTTT.

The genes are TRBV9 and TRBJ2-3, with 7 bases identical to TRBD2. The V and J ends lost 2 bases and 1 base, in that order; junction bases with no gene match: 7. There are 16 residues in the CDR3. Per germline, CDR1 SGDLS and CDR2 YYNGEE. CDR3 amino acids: CASSVGAGVGTDTQYF. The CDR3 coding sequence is TGTGCCAGCAGCGTTGGGGCGGGGGTCGGCACAGATACGCAGTATTTT.